The 5 T cell receptor beta chains in this list originate from one sample, sequenced in a study of cytomegalovirus exposure and HLA in healthy donors. Primers included in the PCR were 60 Vbeta and 13 Jbeta primers. TCRdb's copy holds only in-frame clones and misses some; the assay was immunoSEQ multiplex PCR. The repertoire holds about 94,000 clones, less than 8% seen once, with approximately 2.5% in the top ten. The sample consisted of PBMCs. Receptors originate from a middle-aged man in good health and CMV-seronegative.

The V and J genes are TRBV7-2 and TRBJ2-3, with D perhaps matching TRBD2 (5 bases). This CDR3 spans 13 amino acids. Trimming removed 4 bases from V and 5 bases from J, with 10 bases in between. Germline-derived CDR1 and CDR2 are SGHTA and FQGNSA. The CDR3 loop is CASSSGMKDTQYF. CDR3 nucleotides: TGTGCCAGCAGCTCGGGGATGAAAGATACGCAGTATTTT.

The chain links TRBV4-3 to TRBJ2-1; D is unresolved. The CDR3 consists of 15 residues. V gave up 0 bases and J gave up 3 bases, with 9 bases separating them. CDR1 is LGHNA and CDR2 is YSLEER in the germline V gene. As DNA, the CDR3 is TGCGCCAGCAGCCAAGATTGGGCGAACTACAATGAGCAGTTCTTC. Protein product: CASSQDWANYNEQFF.

The chain recombines TRBV5-1 with TRBJ2-7, with D possibly TRBD2 on 6 matching bases. V shed 4 bases and J shed 4 bases, with 15 bases lying between them. The CDR3 spans 14 residues. CDR1 is SGHRS, CDR2 YFSETQ, per germline. The DNA for the CDR3 is TGCGCCAGCAGCCCCTCCGCGGGGACTTACGAGCAGTACTTC. Encoded protein: CASSPSAGTYEQYF.

In its sample, this clone was seen a few times. The rearrangement links TRBV5-4 to TRBJ1-2; 7 nucleotides line up with TRBD1. This CDR3 region has 14 residues. The junction had 7 bases not matched to a gene; V was cut back by 4 bases and J by 4 bases. The germline V gene has CDR1 SGHNT and CDR2 YYREEE (reference sequence). The CDR3 DNA follows: TGTGCCAGCAGCGACGGACAGGAAATCTATGGCTACACCTTC. It is translated as CASSDGQEIYGYTF.

This clone was counted only a few times. The rearrangement links TRBV2 to TRBJ1-1, with D possibly being TRBD1 (6 bases). Germline V gene sequence: CDR1 SNHLY, CDR2 FYNNEI. The length of the CDR3 is 14 residues. CDR3 DNA sequence: TGTGCAGGCGTTGGGGGCGGTTTTTTCACTGAAGCTTTCTTT. Its translation: CAGVGGGFFTEAFF.